This T cell receptor beta chain came from a study of shared clonotypes between healthy human individuals. CD8 cells classed as naive were CD45RO-negative and positively selected for CCR7, excluding terminally differentiated effector memory CD45RA+ cells. This clone was picked up one time. Germline assignment: CDR1 SGHAT and CDR2 FQNNGV. The CDR3 spans 15 residues. The germline V and J ends were trimmed by 1 base and 5 bases, with 12 bases remaining between them. TCRdb keeps only in-frame clones here, not all; method: immunoSEQ multiplex PCR. The sample lists around 620,000 clones; approximately 95% were seen once.

The specimen was naive CD8+ T cells sorted from blood. This TCR derives from a woman aged 25-40 years in good health. This sequence joins TRBV11-2 and TRBJ2-1, with a weak D call TRBD1 (6 bases). CDR3 residues: CASSLVTQGNNEQFF. For the CDR3, the DNA is TGTGCCAGCAGCTTAGTTACACAGGGTAACAATGAGCAGTTCTTC. The whole variable domain, remainder taken from reference TRBV11-2 and TRBJ2-1, is EAGVAQSPRYKIIEKRQSVAFWCNPISGHATLYWYQQILGQGPKLLIQFQNNGVVDDSQLPKDRFSAERLKGVDSTLKIQPAKLEDSAVYLCASSLVTQGNNEQFFGPGTRLTVL.